A single sample is the source of the 11 T cell receptor beta chains below, sequenced in a study of T cell changes during pregnancy in multiple sclerosis. TCRdb's copy holds only in-frame clones and misses some; the assay was immunoSEQ multiplex PCR. The table shows roughly 48,000 clones, with over 75% occurring only once. This sample comprised CD4+ T cells from peripheral blood mononuclear cells, obtained in the second trimester of pregnancy. These receptors all come from a female donor with multiple sclerosis, enrolled in a pregnancy study.

The rearrangement links TRBV6-5 to TRBJ2-2; 10 nucleotides match TRBD2. Unmatched junction bases numbered 9, after V lost 8 bases and J lost 6 bases. The V gene's germline CDR1 is MNHEY and CDR2 SVGAGI. The CDR3 has 15 residues. The chain's CDR3 is CASPKGAGGAGELFF. The CDR3, as DNA: TGTGCCAGCCCAAAGGGAGCGGGAGGGGCCGGGGAGCTGTTTTTT.

The CDR3 DNA reads as TGCAGCGTGGCCGGGACAGCCACCGGGGAGCTGTTTTTT. This codes for CSVAGTATGELFF. The rearrangement uses TRBV29-1 and TRBJ2-2; 7 nucleotides line up with TRBD1. Germline V lookup: CDR1 SQVTM, CDR2 ANQGSEA. V dropped 6 bases and J dropped 4; count of bases not matched to a gene: 5. The CDR3 is 13 residues long.

This chain connects TRBV29-1 to TRBJ1-4, with TRBD1 matching over 11 bases. After removal of 5 bases from V and 7 bases from J, the junction contained 3 bases not matched to a gene. The CDR3 runs 13 residues. Germline values: CDR1 SQVTM, CDR2 ANQGSEA. The DNA for the CDR3 is TGCAGCGTTTACGGGACAGGGGGTGAAAAACTGTTTTTT. Translating it yields CSVYGTGGEKLFF.

Only a few counts were recorded for this clone. The chain uses TRBV2 and TRBJ2-1; 14 nucleotides agree with TRBD2. V lost 8 bases, J lost 8 bases, and 11 bases stayed unmatched. The CDR3 runs to 16 residues. Germline CDR1 SNHLY, CDR2 FYNNEI. In DNA form, the CDR3 reads TGTGCCAGCGGACGCCAGGGACTAGCGGGAGTCGATGAGCAGTTCTTC. Its translation: CASGRQGLAGVDEQFF.

The chain couples TRBV5-1 to TRBJ1-6, with D perhaps matching TRBD1 (5 bases). With 4 bases removed from V and 7 bases from J, the gap between germline ends came to 15 bases. The CDR3 is made up of 15 amino acids. Germline V lookup: CDR1 SGHRS, CDR2 YFSETQ. In DNA form, the CDR3 reads TGCGCCAGCAGCCAAGACAGAAGTGAAAATTCACCCCTCCACTTT. This translates into CASSQDRSENSPLHF. Drawing the rest from reference TRBV5-1 and TRBJ1-6, the complete variable domain is KAGVTQTPRYLIKTRGQQVTLSCSPISGHRSVSWYQQTPGQGLQFLFEYFSETQRNKGNFPGRFSGRQFSNSRSEMNVSTLELGDSALYLCASSQDRSENSPLHFGNGTRLTVT.

The chain recombines TRBV28 with TRBJ2-7; TRBD1 matches 8 bases. The CDR3 contains 15 residues. V shed 4 bases, J shed 6 bases, and the junction held 11 bases outside the gene matches. CDR1 is MDHEN, CDR2 SYDVKM, per germline. The CDR3 coding sequence is TGTGCCAGCAGTTCGTTCGGACAGGGACCGGGCGAGCAGTACTTC. Its translation is CASSSFGQGPGEQYF.

V is TRBV28 and J is TRBJ1-2; 10 bases align to TRBD1. The J segment lost 6 bases and the V segment lost 5 bases, leaving 9 bases of the junction unmatched. CDR3 size: 15 residues. Germline CDR1 reads MDHEN; CDR2 reads SYDVKM. The CDR3 bases are TGTGCCAGCAGTGGATGGGACAGGGGAGTCGATGGCTACACCTTC. It yields the protein CASSGWDRGVDGYTF.

The chain has TRBV7-2 and TRBJ2-4, with D perhaps TRBD1 (6 bases). The germline gives CDR1 SGHTA, CDR2 FQGNSA. The CDR3 sequence is 15 residues long. Between the trimmed V and J ends, which lost 2 bases and 1 base, there was a span of 9 bases. The CDR3 loop reads CASSLPQGAKNIQYF. The CDR3 region has the DNA TGTGCCAGCAGCTTACCACAGGGCGCCAAAAACATTCAGTACTTC.

J is TRBJ1-2 and V is TRBV28; TRBD1 is a possible D gene (6 bases). Trimming took off 5 bases at V and 1 base at J, with 14 bases between the two ends. This CDR3 spans 15 amino acids. Germline CDR1 is MDHEN and CDR2 is SYDVKM. The CDR3 loop is CASSASTGFNYGYTF. The CDR3 coding sequence is TGTGCCAGCAGTGCATCGACAGGATTTAACTATGGCTACACCTTC.

The chain is built from TRBV13 and TRBJ2-7, with a weak D call TRBD1 (6 bases). From germline, CDR1 is PRHDT and CDR2 FYEKMQ (reference sequence). CDR3 length equals 16 residues. The germline V and J ends were trimmed by 5 bases and 1 base, with 18 bases remaining between them. CDR3 amino acids: CASSEITGSASYEQYF. CDR3 sequence (DNA): TGTGCCAGCAGCGAAATTACAGGGTCGGCATCCTACGAGCAGTACTTC.

The rearrangement uses TRBV2 and TRBJ2-3, with 12 bases identical to TRBD2. The CDR3 contains 17 residues. Germline CDR1 is SNHLY and CDR2 is FYNNEI. The J segment lost 4 bases and the V segment lost 1 base, leaving 6 bases of the junction unmatched. CDR3 coding DNA: TGTGCCAGCAGTGAAGGACTAGCGGGAGTCCGGCCAGATACGCAGTATTTT. The encoded protein is CASSEGLAGVRPDTQYF.